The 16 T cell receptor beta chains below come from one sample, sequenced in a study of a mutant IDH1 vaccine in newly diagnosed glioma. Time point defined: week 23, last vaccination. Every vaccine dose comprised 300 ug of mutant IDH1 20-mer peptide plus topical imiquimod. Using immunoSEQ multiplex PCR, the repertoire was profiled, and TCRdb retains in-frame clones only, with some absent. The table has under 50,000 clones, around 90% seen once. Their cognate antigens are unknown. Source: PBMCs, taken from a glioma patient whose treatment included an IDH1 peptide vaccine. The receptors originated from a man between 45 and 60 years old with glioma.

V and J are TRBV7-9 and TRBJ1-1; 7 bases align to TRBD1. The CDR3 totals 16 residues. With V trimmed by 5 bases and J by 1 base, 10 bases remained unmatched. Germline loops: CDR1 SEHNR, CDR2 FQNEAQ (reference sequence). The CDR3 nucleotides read TGTGCCAGCAGCGCCACTTGGACAGGCGAGAACACTGAAGCTTTCTTT. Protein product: CASSATWTGENTEAFF.

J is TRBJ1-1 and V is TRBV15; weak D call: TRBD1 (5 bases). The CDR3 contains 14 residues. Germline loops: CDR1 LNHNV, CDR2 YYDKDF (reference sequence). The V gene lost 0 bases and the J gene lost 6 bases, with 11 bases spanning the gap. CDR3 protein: CATSRDSGGSEAFF. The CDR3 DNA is TGTGCCACCAGCAGAGATTCGGGGGGGTCTGAAGCTTTCTTT. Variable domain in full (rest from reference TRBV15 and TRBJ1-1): DAMVIQNPRYQVTQFGKPVTLSCSQTLNHNVMYWYQQKSSQAPKLLFHYYDKDFNNEADTPDNFQSRRPNTSFCFLDIRSPGLGDTAMYLCATSRDSGGSEAFFGQGTRLTVV.

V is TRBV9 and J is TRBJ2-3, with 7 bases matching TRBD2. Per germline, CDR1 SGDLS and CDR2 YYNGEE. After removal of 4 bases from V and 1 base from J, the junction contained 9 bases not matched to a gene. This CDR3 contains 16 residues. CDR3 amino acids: CASSSRTSPGTDTQYF. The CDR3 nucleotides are TGTGCCAGCAGCTCAAGGACTAGTCCCGGCACAGATACGCAGTATTTT.

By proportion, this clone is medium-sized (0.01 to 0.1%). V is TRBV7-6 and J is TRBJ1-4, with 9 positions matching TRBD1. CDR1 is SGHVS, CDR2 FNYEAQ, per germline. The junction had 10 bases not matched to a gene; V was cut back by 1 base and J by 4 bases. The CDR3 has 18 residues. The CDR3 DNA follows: TGTGCCAGCAGCTTAGTGTCCGGGACAGGGATTCTTAATGAAAAACTGTTTTTT. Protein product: CASSLVSGTGILNEKLFF.

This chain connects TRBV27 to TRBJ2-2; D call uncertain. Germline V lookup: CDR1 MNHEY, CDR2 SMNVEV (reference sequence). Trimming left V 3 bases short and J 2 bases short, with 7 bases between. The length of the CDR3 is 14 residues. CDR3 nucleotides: TGTGCCAGCAGTTTTGGGCTCAACACCGGGGAGCTGTTTTTT. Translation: CASSFGLNTGELFF.

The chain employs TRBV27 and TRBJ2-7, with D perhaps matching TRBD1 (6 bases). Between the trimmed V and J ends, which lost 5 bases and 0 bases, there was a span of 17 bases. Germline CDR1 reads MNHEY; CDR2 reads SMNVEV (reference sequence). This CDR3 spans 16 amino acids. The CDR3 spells CASSPYQGYTSYEQYF. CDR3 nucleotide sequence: TGTGCCAGCAGTCCCTACCAGGGGTATACCTCCTACGAGCAGTACTTC.

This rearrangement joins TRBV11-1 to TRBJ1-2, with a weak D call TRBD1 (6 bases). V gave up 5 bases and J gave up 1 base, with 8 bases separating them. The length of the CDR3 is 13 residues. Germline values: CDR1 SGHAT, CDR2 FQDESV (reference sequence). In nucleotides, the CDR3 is TGTGCCAGCAGCCTACAGGGTAACTATGGCTACACCTTC. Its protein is CASSLQGNYGYTF.

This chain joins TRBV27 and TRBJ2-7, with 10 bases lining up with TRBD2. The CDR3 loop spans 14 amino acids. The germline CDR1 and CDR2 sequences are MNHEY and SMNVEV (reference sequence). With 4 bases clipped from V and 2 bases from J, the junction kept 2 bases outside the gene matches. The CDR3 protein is CASSYLAGAYEQYF. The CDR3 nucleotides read TGTGCCAGCAGTTACCTAGCGGGGGCCTACGAGCAGTACTTC.

The DNA of the CDR3 is TGTGCCAGCAGTTTATGGACGCTGAACACTGAAGCTTTCTTT. This encodes CASSLWTLNTEAFF. The chain links TRBV28 to TRBJ1-1; the D is unclear. CDR3 length equals 14 residues. Deletions cut 0 bases from V and 0 bases from J, with 5 bases between. Germline values: CDR1 MDHEN, CDR2 SYDVKM.

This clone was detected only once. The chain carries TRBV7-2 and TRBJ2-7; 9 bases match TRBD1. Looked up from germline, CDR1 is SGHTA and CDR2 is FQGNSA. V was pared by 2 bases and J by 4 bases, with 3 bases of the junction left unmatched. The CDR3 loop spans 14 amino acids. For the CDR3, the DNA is TGTGCCAGCAGCTTAAACAGGGGGCGATACGAGCAGTACTTC. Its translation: CASSLNRGRYEQYF. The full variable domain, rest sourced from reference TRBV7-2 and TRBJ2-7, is GAGVSQSPSNKVTEKGKDVELRCDPISGHTALYWYRQSLGQGLEFLIYFQGNSAPDKSGLPSDRFSAERTGGSVSTLTIQRTQQEDSAVYLCASSLNRGRYEQYFGPGTRLTVT.

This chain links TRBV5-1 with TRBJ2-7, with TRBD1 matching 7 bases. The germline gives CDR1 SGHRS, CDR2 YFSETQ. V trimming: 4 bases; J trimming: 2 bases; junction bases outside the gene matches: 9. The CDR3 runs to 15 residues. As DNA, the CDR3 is TGCGCCAGCAGCACCGGGATAGGGGGCCCCTACGAGCAGTACTTC. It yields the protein CASSTGIGGPYEQYF.

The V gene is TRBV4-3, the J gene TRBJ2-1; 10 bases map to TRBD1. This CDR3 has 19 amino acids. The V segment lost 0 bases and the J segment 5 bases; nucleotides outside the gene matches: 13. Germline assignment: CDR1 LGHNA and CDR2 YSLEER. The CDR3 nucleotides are TGCGCCAGCAGCCAAGAACCCTTGACAGGGGGCTCTAACAACAATGAGCAGTTCTTC. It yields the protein CASSQEPLTGGSNNNEQFF.

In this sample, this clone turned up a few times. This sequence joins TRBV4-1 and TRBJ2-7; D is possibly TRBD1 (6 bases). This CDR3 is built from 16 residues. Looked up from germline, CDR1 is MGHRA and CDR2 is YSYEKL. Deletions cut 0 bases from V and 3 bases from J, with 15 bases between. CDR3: CASSQEEGRGNYEQYF. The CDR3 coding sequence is TGCGCCAGCAGCCAAGAAGAGGGCAGGGGCAACTACGAGCAGTACTTC.

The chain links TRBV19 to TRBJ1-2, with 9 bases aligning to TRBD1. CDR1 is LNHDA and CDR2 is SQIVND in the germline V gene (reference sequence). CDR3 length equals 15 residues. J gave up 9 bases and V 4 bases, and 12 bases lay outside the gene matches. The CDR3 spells CASSRRRTGESSYTF. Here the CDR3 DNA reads TGTGCCAGTAGTAGACGCCGGACAGGGGAGTCTAGCTACACCTTC.

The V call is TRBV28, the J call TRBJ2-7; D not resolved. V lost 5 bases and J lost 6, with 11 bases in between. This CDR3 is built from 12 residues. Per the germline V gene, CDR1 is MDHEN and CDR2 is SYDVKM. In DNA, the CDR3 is TGTGCCAGCAGTCCTCTTCCCGGCGAGCAGTACTTC. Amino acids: CASSPLPGEQYF.

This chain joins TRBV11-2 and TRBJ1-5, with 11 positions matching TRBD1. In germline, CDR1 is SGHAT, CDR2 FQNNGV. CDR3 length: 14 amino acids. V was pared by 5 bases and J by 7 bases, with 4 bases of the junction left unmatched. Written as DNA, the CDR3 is TGTGCCAGCAGCCGGACAGGGGGCAGCCAGCCCCAGCATTTT. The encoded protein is CASSRTGGSQPQHF.